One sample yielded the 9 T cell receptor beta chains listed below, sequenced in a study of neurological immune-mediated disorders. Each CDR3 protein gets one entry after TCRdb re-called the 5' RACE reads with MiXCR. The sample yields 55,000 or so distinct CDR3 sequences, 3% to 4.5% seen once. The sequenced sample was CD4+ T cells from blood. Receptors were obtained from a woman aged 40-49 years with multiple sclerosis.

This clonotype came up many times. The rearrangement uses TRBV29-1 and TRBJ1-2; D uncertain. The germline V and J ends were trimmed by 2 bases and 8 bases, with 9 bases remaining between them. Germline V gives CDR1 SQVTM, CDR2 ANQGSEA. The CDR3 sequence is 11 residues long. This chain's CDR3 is CSVERAGGYTF. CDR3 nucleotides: TGCAGCGTTGAAAGGGCCGGGGGCTACACCTTC. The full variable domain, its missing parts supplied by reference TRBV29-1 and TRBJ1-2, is SAVISQKPSRDICQRGTSLTIQCQVDSQVTMMFWYRQQPGQSLTLIATANQGSEATYESGFVIDKFPISRPNLTFSTLTVSNMSPEDSSIYLCSVERAGGYTFGSGTRLTVV.

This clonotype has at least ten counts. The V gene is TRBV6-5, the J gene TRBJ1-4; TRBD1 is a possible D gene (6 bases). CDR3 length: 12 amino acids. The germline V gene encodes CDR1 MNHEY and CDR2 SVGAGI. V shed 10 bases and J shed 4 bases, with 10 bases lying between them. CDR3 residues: CATGQNNEKLFF. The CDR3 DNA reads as TGTGCCACCGGACAGAATAATGAAAAACTGTTTTTT.

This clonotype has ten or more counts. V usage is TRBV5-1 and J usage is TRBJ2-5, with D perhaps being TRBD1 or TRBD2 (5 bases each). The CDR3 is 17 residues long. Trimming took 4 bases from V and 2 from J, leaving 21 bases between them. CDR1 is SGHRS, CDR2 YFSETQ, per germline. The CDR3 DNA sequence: TGCGCCAGCAGCCTCCGGGACCAACGTAGCCCGCAAGAGACCCAGTACTTC. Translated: CASSLRDQRSPQETQYF. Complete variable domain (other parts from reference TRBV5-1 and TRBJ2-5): KAGVTQTPRYLIKTRGQQVTLSCSPISGHRSVSWYQQTPGQGLQFLFEYFSETQRNKGNFPGRFSGRQFSNSRSEMNVSTLELGDSALYLCASSLRDQRSPQETQYFGPGTRLLVL.

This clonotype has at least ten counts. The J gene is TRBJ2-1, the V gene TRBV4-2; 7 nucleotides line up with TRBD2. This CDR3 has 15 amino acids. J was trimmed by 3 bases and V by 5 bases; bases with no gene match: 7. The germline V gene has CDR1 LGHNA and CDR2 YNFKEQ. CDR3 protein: CASSLGLQDYNEQFF. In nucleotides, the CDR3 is TGTGCCAGCAGCTTGGGACTACAAGACTACAATGAGCAGTTCTTC.

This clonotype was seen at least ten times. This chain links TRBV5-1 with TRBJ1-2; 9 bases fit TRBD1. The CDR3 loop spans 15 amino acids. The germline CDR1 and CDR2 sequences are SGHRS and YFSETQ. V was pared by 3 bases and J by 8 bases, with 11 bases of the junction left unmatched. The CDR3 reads CASSYGTGLPKGYTF. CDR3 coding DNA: TGCGCCAGCAGCTACGGGACAGGGCTACCCAAGGGCTACACCTTC.

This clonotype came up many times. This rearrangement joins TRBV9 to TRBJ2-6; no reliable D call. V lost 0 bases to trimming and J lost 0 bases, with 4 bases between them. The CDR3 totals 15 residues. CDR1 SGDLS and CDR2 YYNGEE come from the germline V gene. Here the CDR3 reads CASSVGGSGANVLTF. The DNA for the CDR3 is TGTGCCAGCAGCGTAGGGGGCTCTGGGGCCAACGTCCTGACTTTC.

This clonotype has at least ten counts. CDR3 DNA: TGTGCCAGCAGCCAAGACGGCAGGGGGGCCTACAATGAGCAGTTCTTC. The encoded protein is CASSQDGRGAYNEQFF. The chain carries TRBV14 and TRBJ2-1, with a tentative D call TRBD1 (7 bases). V lost 0 bases and J lost 2, with 11 bases in between. Germline V gene data show CDR1 as SGHDN and CDR2 as FVKESK. The CDR3 is 16 amino acids.

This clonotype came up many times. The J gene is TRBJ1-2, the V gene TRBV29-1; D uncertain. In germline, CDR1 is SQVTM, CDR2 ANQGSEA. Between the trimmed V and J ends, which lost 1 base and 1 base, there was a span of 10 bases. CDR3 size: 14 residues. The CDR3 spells CSVEVTHINYGYTF. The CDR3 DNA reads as TGCAGCGTTGAAGTGACTCACATTAACTATGGCTACACCTTC.

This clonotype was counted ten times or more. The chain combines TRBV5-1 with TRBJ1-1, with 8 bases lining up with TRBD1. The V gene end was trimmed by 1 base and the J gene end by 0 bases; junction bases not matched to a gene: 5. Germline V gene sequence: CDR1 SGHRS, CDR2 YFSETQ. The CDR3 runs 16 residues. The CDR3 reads CASSLRQGIMNTEAFF. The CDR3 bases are TGCGCCAGCAGCTTGCGACAGGGGATTATGAACACTGAAGCTTTCTTT.